This T cell receptor (beta chain) stems from a study of technical replicates of blood from a handful of donors. The ends were cut back, 2 bases at V and 6 bases at J, with 10 bases in the middle. The CDR3 runs 13 residues. Germline-derived CDR1 and CDR2 are MNHNY and SVGAGI (reference sequence). The table came from immunoSEQ multiplex PCR; TCRdb's copy has only in-frame clones and leaves some out. The sample lists some 80,000 clones, roughly 93% occurring once. The chain couples TRBV6-6 to TRBJ1-1; tentative D call: TRBD1 (6 bases). The TCR sequence derives from a human donor in good health. Sample: T cells isolated from PBMCs. CDR3 amino acids: CASSYRGAAEAFF. The DNA of the CDR3 is TGTGCCAGCAGTTACCGGGGGGCGGCTGAAGCTTTCTTT.